This T cell receptor beta chain was captured in a study of T-cell reconstitution after alpha-beta-depleted transplantation in children. The study, taken as a whole, reports: Expanded graft clones numbering several hundred reportedly gave rise to alpha-beta T cells about two months after transplant. Newly made T cells mostly supplied T-cell counts and diversity one year after transplant.

The V gene's germline CDR1 is SQVTM and CDR2 ANQGSEA. The CDR3 extends over 11 amino acids. With 2 bases removed from V and 8 bases from J, the gap between germline ends came to 7 bases. A library of TCRbeta sequences, prepared with unique molecular identifiers, was generated. TCRdb ran MiXCR on the PCR reads and lists one entry per CDR3 protein. The sample contains 750,000 to 950,000 distinct CDR3 sequences, 15% to 20% of which appear only once. This clonotype was seen a few times. The antigen is not known. The chain is built from TRBV29-1 and TRBJ2-1; D may be TRBD1 (5 bases). The source material was PBMCs, mostly from graft donor cells, sampled 360 days after TCRalphabeta/CD19-depleted stem cell transplant. The sequence was collected from a male patient aged 10 to 17 who had a stem cell transplant for acute lymphoblastic leukemia, so the T cells may come from the graft donor. CDR3 coding DNA: TGCAGCGTTGAATTGGGGCATGAGCAGTTCTTC. It codes for CSVELGHEQFF.